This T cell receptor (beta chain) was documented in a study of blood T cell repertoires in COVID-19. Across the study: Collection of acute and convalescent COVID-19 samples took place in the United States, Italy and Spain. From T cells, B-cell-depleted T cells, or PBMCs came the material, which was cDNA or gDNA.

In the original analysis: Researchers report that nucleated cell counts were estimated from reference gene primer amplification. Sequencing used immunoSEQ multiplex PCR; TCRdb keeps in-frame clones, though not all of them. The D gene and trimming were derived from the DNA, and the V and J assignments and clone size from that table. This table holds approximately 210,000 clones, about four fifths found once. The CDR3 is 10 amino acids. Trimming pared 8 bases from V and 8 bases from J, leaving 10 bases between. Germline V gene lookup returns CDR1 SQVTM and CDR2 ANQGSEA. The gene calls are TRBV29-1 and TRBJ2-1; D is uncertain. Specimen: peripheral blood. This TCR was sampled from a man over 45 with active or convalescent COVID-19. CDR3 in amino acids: CSTLSDEQFF. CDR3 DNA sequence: TGCAGCACCTTATCGGATGAGCAGTTCTTC.